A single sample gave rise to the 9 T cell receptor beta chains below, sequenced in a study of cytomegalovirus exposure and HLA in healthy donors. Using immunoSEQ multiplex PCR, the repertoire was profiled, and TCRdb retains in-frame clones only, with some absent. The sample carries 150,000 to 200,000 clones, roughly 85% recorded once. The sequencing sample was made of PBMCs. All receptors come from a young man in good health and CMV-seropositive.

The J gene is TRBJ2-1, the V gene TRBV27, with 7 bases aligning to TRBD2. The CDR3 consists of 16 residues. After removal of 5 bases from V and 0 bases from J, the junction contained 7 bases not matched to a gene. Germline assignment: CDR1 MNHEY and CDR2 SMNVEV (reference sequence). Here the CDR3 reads CASSTNGRSSYNEQFF. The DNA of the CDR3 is TGTGCCAGCAGTACTAACGGGAGGAGCTCCTACAATGAGCAGTTCTTC.

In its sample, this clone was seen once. The CDR3 spells CASSLNEGRKYF. In nucleotides, the CDR3 is TGTGCCAGCAGCTTAAACGAAGGCAGGAAGTACTTC. This sequence joins TRBV7-9 and TRBJ2-7; D not resolved. Trimming left V 2 bases short and J 11 bases short, with 13 bases between. The CDR3 length is 12 residues. CDR1 is SEHNR and CDR2 is FQNEAQ in the germline V gene (reference sequence).

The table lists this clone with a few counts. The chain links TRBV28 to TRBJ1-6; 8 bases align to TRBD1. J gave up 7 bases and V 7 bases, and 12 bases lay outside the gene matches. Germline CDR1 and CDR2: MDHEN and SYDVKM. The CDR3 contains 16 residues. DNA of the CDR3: TGTGCCAGCAACTTCAAGCAGGGGGCAAGGAATTCACCCCTCCACTTT. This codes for CASNFKQGARNSPLHF.

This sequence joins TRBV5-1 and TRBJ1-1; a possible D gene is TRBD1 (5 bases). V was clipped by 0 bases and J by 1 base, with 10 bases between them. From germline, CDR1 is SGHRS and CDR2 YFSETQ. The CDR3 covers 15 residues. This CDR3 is CASSLAAGRNTEAFF. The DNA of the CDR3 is TGCGCCAGCAGCTTGGCCGCAGGGCGGAACACTGAAGCTTTCTTT.

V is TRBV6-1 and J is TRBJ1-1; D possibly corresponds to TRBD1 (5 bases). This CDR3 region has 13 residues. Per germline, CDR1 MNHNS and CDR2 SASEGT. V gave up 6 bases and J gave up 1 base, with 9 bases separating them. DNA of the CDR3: TGTGCCAGCAGGAGGGACTGGAACACTGAAGCTTTCTTT. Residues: CASRRDWNTEAFF.

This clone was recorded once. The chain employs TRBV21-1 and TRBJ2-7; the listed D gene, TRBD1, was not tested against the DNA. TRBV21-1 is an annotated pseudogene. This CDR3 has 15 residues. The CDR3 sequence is CASSKDGRDRVEQYF. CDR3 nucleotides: TGTGCCAGCAGCAAAGACGGGCGGGACAGGGTCGAGCAGTACTTC.

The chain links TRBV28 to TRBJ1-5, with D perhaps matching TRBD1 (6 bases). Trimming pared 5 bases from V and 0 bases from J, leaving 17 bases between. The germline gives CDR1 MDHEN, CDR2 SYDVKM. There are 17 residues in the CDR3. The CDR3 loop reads CASSPPDSAYSNQPQHF. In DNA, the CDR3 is TGTGCCAGCAGTCCCCCGGACAGCGCCTATAGCAATCAGCCCCAGCATTTT.

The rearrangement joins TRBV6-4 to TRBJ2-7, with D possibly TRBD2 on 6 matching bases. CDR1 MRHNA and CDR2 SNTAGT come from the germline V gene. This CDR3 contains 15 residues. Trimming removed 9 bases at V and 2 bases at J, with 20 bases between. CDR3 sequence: CASRKIAVRPYEQYF. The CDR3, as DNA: TGTGCCAGTCGGAAGATAGCGGTCCGACCCTACGAGCAGTACTTC.

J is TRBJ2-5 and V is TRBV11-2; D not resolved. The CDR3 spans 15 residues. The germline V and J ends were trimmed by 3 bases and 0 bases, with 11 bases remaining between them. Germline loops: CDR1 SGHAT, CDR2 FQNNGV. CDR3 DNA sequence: TGTGCCAGCAGCTTCGACTTGTCGTACCAAGAGACCCAGTACTTC. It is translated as CASSFDLSYQETQYF.